Below, 15 T cell receptor beta chains from the same sample are listed, as sequenced in a study of T cells in Graves' hyperthyroidism and ophthalmopathy. From RNA transcripts, TCR beta CDR3 regions were amplified. First-round RT-PCR with HTBI primers amplified the TCR CDR3 region. TCRdb redid the calling of the multiplex PCR reads with MiXCR, one entry per CDR3 protein. The table includes hundreds of thousands of distinct CDR3 sequences, 15% to 20% detected once. Sequencing used blood. The source of these receptors is a woman aged 30 to 39 with Graves' hyperthyroidism.

This clonotype was detected a few times. The genes are TRBV6-5 and TRBJ2-6, with TRBD1 as a possible D gene (5 bases). Germline V lookup: CDR1 MNHEY, CDR2 SVGAGI. V lost 2 bases, J lost 0 bases, and 11 bases lay in between. The length of the CDR3 is 17 residues. CDR3 region: CASSYTWGNSGANVLTF. Written as DNA, the CDR3 is TGTGCCAGCAGTTACACGTGGGGCAACTCTGGGGCCAACGTCCTGACTTTC.

This clonotype occurred many times. The V call is TRBV20-1, the J call TRBJ2-7, with TRBD1 as a possible D gene (6 bases). This CDR3 comprises 14 residues. V gave up 0 bases and J gave up 0 bases, with 9 bases separating them. Looked up from germline, CDR1 is DFQATT and CDR2 is SNEGSKA (reference sequence). This CDR3 reads CSARERDTSYEQYF. CDR3 nucleotide sequence: TGCAGTGCTAGAGAAAGGGACACCTCCTACGAGCAGTACTTC.

This clonotype was seen repeatedly, ten times or more. The chain couples TRBV11-3 to TRBJ2-1; TRBD2 matches at 7 bases. The V and J ends lost 5 bases and 4 bases, in that order; junction bases with no gene match: 8. CDR1 and CDR2 (germline): SGHNT, YENEEA. This CDR3 is 15 amino acids long. This chain's CDR3 is CASSAGTTLYNEQFF. The CDR3 bases are TGTGCCAGCAGCGCAGGGACTACCTTATACAATGAGCAGTTCTTC.

The chain joins TRBV9 to TRBJ2-5; D call uncertain. The CDR3 consists of 13 residues. CDR1 is SGDLS and CDR2 is YYNGEE in the germline V gene. V lost 0 bases to trimming and J lost 4 bases, with 7 bases between them. The CDR3 sequence: CASSVESTETQYF. The CDR3 nucleotides read TGTGCCAGCAGCGTAGAGTCTACAGAGACCCAGTACTTC.

This clonotype was seen at least ten times. This rearrangement joins TRBV28 to TRBJ1-2, with TRBD1 matching 8 bases. The CDR3 contains 15 residues. The J segment lost 5 bases and the V segment lost 7 bases, leaving 12 bases of the junction unmatched. The germline CDR1 and CDR2 sequences are MDHEN and SYDVKM. The CDR3: CASKIRDRLPYGYTF. In DNA form, the CDR3 reads TGTGCCAGCAAAATTAGGGACAGGTTACCGTATGGCTACACCTTC.

This clonotype came up a few times. The gene calls are TRBV20-1 and TRBJ1-4; 8 nucleotides match TRBD1. CDR3 length: 16 residues. V dropped 0 bases and J dropped 4; count of bases not matched to a gene: 7. Germline V lookup: CDR1 DFQATT, CDR2 SNEGSKA (reference sequence). CDR3 nucleotides: TGCAGTGCTAGAGATTTAGGGACAGGTGTTAATGAAAAACTGTTTTTT. Translated, it gives CSARDLGTGVNEKLFF.

This clonotype has more than one count but fewer than ten. The V gene is TRBV5-1, the J gene TRBJ2-7; TRBD1 matches 9 bases. Germline trimming cut 4 bases from V and 5 bases from J; bases unmatched to any gene: 13. From germline, CDR1 is SGHRS and CDR2 YFSETQ. There are 16 residues in the CDR3. The CDR3: CASSASHPGTGNEQYF. CDR3 nucleotide sequence: TGCGCCAGCAGCGCCTCTCACCCGGGGACAGGGAACGAGCAGTACTTC.

This clonotype was observed at least ten times. The J gene is TRBJ2-3, the V gene TRBV7-9; D gene ambiguous. The CDR3 covers 12 residues. V dropped 5 bases and J dropped 6 bases, with 9 bases sitting between them. CDR1 is SEHNR and CDR2 is FQNEAQ in the germline V gene (reference sequence). CDR3 protein: CASSPGPDTQYF. The CDR3, as DNA: TGTGCCAGCAGCCCCGGGCCTGATACGCAGTATTTT.

This clonotype has a count of ten or more. The rearrangement joins TRBV20-1 to TRBJ2-1; no definite D call. The V and J ends lost 3 bases and 5 bases respectively, with 5 bases between them. CDR1 is DFQATT, CDR2 SNEGSKA, per germline (reference sequence). There are 11 residues in the CDR3. DNA for the CDR3: TGCAGTGCTAGGGCGAACAATGAGCAGTTCTTC. It specifies CSARANNEQFF.

In its sample, this clonotype was seen a few times. This CDR3 reads CASSLAFPGELFF. The CDR3 coding sequence is TGTGCCAGCAGCTTAGCTTTTCCCGGGGAGCTGTTTTTT. V and J are TRBV7-2 and TRBJ2-2, with D hard to call. The germline CDR1 and CDR2 sequences are SGHTA and FQGNSA. CDR3 length: 13 residues. With 0 bases removed from V and 6 bases from J, the gap between germline ends came to 5 bases.

This clonotype was picked up a small number of times. This chain uses TRBV5-1 with TRBJ2-3, with D unclear. Germline CDR1 reads SGHRS; CDR2 reads YFSETQ. This CDR3 has 16 residues. Trimming took off 0 bases at V and 1 base at J, with 12 bases between the two ends. Here the CDR3 DNA reads TGCGCCAGCAGCTTGGCCGCTAGTCGGGGCACAGATACGCAGTATTTT. Translated, it gives CASSLAASRGTDTQYF.

This clonotype was detected only a few times. CDR3 nucleotide sequence: TGTGCCAGCCCCCGGAGCGGAACCTACAATGAGCAGTTCTTC. Translated, it gives CASPRSGTYNEQFF. The chain combines TRBV7-9 with TRBJ2-1, with a weak D call TRBD2 (5 bases). CDR1 and CDR2 from the germline V gene are SEHNR and FQNEAQ (reference sequence). The CDR3 is made up of 14 amino acids. The ends were cut back, 8 bases at V and 2 bases at J, with 13 bases in the middle.

This clonotype occurred many times. This chain joins TRBV5-1 and TRBJ2-2, with D perhaps TRBD1 or TRBD2 (5 bases each). Trimming stripped 2 bases from V and 6 bases from J, with 17 bases between. Germline assignment: CDR1 SGHRS and CDR2 YFSETQ. The CDR3 covers 16 residues. The DNA for the CDR3 is TGCGCCAGCAGCTTCAGCCGAGGGGAAGGGCCCGGGGAGCTGTTTTTT. Translating gives CASSFSRGEGPGELFF.

This clonotype was counted only a few times. The rearrangement uses TRBV24-1 and TRBJ2-3; TRBD1 matches at 9 bases. The CDR3 covers 16 residues. V lost 4 bases to trimming and J lost 2 bases; unmatched junction nucleotides: 6. The germline V gene has CDR1 KGHDR and CDR2 SFDVKD. CDR3 amino acids: CATSDPGQGLTDTQYF. The CDR3 nucleotides are TGTGCCACCAGTGACCCCGGACAGGGGCTCACAGATACGCAGTATTTT.

This clonotype occurred a few times. V and J are TRBV13 and TRBJ2-7, with 9 bases matching TRBD2. V shed 1 base, J shed 4 bases, and the junction held 5 bases outside the gene matches. This CDR3 spans 15 amino acids. Per the germline V gene, CDR1 is PRHDT and CDR2 is FYEKMQ (reference sequence). In nucleotides, the CDR3 is TGTGCCAGCAGCTTAGTTAGCGGGGGAAAATACGAGCAGTACTTC. Amino acids: CASSLVSGGKYEQYF. Full variable domain (rest looked up from reference TRBV13 and TRBJ2-7): AAGVIQSPRHLIKEKRETATLKCYPIPRHDTVYWYQQGPGQDPQFLISFYEKMQSDKGSIPDRFSAQQFSDYHSELNMSSLELGDSALYFCASSLVSGGKYEQYFGPGTRLTVT.